This TCR beta chain derives from a study of blood T cell repertoires in COVID-19. Background on the study: The United States, Italy and Spain provided the acute and convalescent COVID-19 samples. PBMCs, B-cell-depleted T cells, or T cells were the source of the cDNA or gDNA that made up the material.

Clones were read by immunoSEQ multiplex PCR, and TCRdb kept only the in-frame ones, dropping some. The sample lists about 320,000 clones, around nine tenths occurring once. The cohort comprised adults aged 18 to 89 years residing in 20 to 30 US areas. Participant-given clinical history determined each cohort assignment. CDR3 length equals 13 residues. V was trimmed by 3 bases and J by 7 bases, leaving 12 bases between them. The specimen was PBMCs or T cells enriched from blood (not recorded which). The clonotype was recovered from a woman in her twenties or thirties who had been exposed to COVID-19. The chain combines TRBV12-3 or TRBV12-4 with TRBJ1-1; D gene uncertain. The CDR3 DNA sequence: TGTGCCAGCAGTTTGGGCGAGGGATATGAAGCTTTCTTT. Encoded protein: CASSLGEGYEAFF.